Detailed here is one TCR beta chain. The data belong to a study of blood T cell repertoires in COVID-19. Across the study: Samples taken during acute and convalescent COVID-19 were collected in the United States, Italy and Spain.

Produced via immunoSEQ multiplex PCR; TCRdb's table is partial and in-frame only. The profile shows around 200,000 clones, more than 60% of them singletons. The receptor's source is a man aged 50 or older who had recovered from COVID-19. Source material: peripheral blood.

In DNA form, the CDR3 reads TGTGCCAGCAGTGGCGTGGGGGGAGGGGGTGATACGCAGTATTTT. This gives the protein CASSGVGGGGDTQYF. The chain links TRBV25-1 to TRBJ2-3; a possible D gene is TRBD2 (7 bases). Germline V gives CDR1 MGHDK, CDR2 SYGVNS. This CDR3 comprises 15 residues. V was trimmed by 4 bases and J by 6 bases, leaving 17 bases between them.